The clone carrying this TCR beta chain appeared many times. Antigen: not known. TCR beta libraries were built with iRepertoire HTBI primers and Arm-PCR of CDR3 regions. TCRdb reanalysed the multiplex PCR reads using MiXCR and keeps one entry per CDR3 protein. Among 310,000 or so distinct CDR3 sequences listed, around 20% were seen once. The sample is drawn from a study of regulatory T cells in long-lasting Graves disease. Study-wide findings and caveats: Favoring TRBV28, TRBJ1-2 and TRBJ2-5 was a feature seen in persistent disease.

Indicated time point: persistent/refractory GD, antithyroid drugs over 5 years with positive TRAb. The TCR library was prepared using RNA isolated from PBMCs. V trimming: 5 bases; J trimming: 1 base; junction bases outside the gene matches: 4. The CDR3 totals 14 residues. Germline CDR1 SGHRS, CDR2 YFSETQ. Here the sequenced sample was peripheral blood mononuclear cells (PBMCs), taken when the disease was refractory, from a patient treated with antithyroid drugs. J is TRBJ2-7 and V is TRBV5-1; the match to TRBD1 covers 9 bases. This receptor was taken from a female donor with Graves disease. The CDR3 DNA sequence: TGCGCCAGCAGTTGGACAGGGGCGTCCTACGAGCAGTACTTC. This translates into CASSWTGASYEQYF.